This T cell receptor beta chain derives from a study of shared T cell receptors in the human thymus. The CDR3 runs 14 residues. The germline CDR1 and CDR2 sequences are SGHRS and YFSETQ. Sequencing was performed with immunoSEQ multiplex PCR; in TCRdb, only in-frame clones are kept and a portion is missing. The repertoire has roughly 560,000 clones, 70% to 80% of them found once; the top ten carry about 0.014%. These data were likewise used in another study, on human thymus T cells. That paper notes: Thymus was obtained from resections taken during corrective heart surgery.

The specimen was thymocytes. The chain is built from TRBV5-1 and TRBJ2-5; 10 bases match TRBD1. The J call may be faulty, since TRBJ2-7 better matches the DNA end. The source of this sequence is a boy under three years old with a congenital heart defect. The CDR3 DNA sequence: TGCGCCAGCAGCACAGGGACAGGGGACTACGAGCAGTACTTC. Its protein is CASSTGTGDYEQYF.